The clone carrying this T cell receptor (beta chain) was seen a few times. RNA transcripts yielded amplified TCR beta CDR3 regions. During a first-round RT-PCR of the TCR CDR3, the HTBI primer set was used. A single record per CDR3 protein comes from TCRdb applying MiXCR to the multiplex PCR reads. The sample lists under 550,000 distinct CDR3 sequences, roughly an eighth occurring once. These data are taken from a study of T cells in Graves' hyperthyroidism and ophthalmopathy. Germline CDR1 SGHTA, CDR2 FQGNSA. The junction had 12 bases not matched to a gene; V was cut back by 9 bases and J by 10 bases. There are 15 residues in the CDR3.

This sequence joins TRBV7-2 and TRBJ2-1; 13 bases map to TRBD2. The source material was blood. This receptor was taken from a woman aged 18-30 years with Graves' hyperthyroidism. CDR3 bases: TGTGCCAGTAGTCCGTTAGGACTAGCGGGAGAAGAGCAGTTCTTC. Its translation is CASSPLGLAGEEQFF.